In this sample, the clone carrying this T cell receptor (beta chain) turned up many times. Its antigen is still unknown. These data come from a study of T cells in Graves' hyperthyroidism and ophthalmopathy. Whole-study results and caveats: Blood also held most thyroid clonotypes expanded beyond 0.001.

RNA transcripts provided the source from which TCR beta CDR3 regions were amplified. HTBI primers were used for first-round RT-PCR of the TCR CDR3. TCRdb itself ran the multiplex PCR reads through MiXCR, one entry per CDR3 protein. Of a few hundred thousand distinct CDR3 sequences listed, 15% to 18% are singletons. This CDR3 region has 14 residues. CDR1 and CDR2 (germline): SQVTM, ANQGSEA. V shed 5 bases and J 4 bases; nucleotides not matched to a gene: 7. This chain connects TRBV29-1 to TRBJ2-3; 9 positions match TRBD2. Sequenced material: blood. The TCR originated in a woman younger than 35 with Graves' hyperthyroidism that later progressed to Graves' ophthalmopathy. In DNA, the CDR3 is TGCAGCGTTTGGGTCGCGGGAGGGGCAGATACGCAGTATTTT. Translating it yields CSVWVAGGADTQYF.